The 21 T cell receptor beta chains in this list originate from one sample, sequenced in a study of cytomegalovirus exposure and HLA in healthy donors. The PCR made use of 60 Vbeta and 13 Jbeta primers. Profiled with immunoSEQ multiplex PCR; TCRdb holds only in-frame clones, not every one. The sample holds roughly 240,000 clones; around 80% are singletons and the top ten take 0.45% to 0.5%. The sequencing sample was made of PBMCs. These receptor sequences come from a boy aged 5-17 years in good health and CMV-seronegative.

This clone was seen more than once but under ten times. J is TRBJ2-1 and V is TRBV4-1, with TRBD2 matching 12 bases. The junction had 14 bases not matched to a gene; V was cut back by 0 bases and J by 11 bases. The CDR3 loop spans 18 amino acids. In germline, CDR1 is MGHRA, CDR2 YSYEKL. The CDR3 reads CASSQERTSGGPGWKQFF. DNA of the CDR3: TGCGCCAGCAGCCAAGAGAGAACTAGCGGGGGGCCAGGTTGGAAGCAGTTCTTC.

This chain connects TRBV5-4 to TRBJ2-7; 9 bases align to TRBD2. This CDR3 has 14 residues. Germline CDR1 is SGHNT and CDR2 is YYREEE (reference sequence). V was clipped by 4 bases and J by 6 bases; unmatched bases: 8. Written as DNA, the CDR3 is TGTGCCAGCAGCAATCAGCGGGAGGTTTCCGAGCAGTACTTC. Its translation is CASSNQREVSEQYF.

V and J are TRBV29-1 and TRBJ2-7; D is unclear. CDR1 and CDR2 (germline): SQVTM, ANQGSEA. The CDR3 has 14 amino acids. The V end lost 3 bases, the J end lost 5 bases, and 17 bases lay between the germline ends. The CDR3 sequence: CSVEIPQKSDEQYF. The CDR3 DNA sequence: TGCAGCGTTGAGATACCTCAGAAATCCGACGAGCAGTACTTC.

The chain couples TRBV9 to TRBJ2-1; 8 bases align to TRBD2. Looked up from germline, CDR1 is SGDLS and CDR2 is YYNGEE. V gave up 1 base and J gave up 3 bases; unmatched junction bases: 3. This CDR3 has 15 residues. CDR3 DNA: TGTGCCAGCAGCGTACTCGGGGGGGTCTACAATGAGCAGTTCTTC. Encoded protein: CASSVLGGVYNEQFF.

This clone occurred once. This rearrangement joins TRBV7-6 to TRBJ2-2; TRBD1 matches 8 bases. The CDR3 has 15 residues. CDR1 is SGHVS, CDR2 FNYEAQ, per germline. Trimming removed 1 base from V and 7 bases from J; junction bases left unmatched: 5. This CDR3 reads CASSLGRGRIGELFF. The CDR3 bases are TGTGCCAGCAGCTTAGGCAGGGGGCGCATCGGGGAGCTGTTTTTT.

V is TRBV9 and J is TRBJ2-7; D call uncertain. CDR3 length equals 11 residues. Germline CDR1 and CDR2: SGDLS and YYNGEE. With 4 bases removed from V and 0 bases from J, the gap between germline ends came to 2 bases. CDR3 in DNA: TGTGCCAGCAGCCTCTCCTACGAGCAGTACTTC. This translates into CASSLSYEQYF.

The CDR3 DNA follows: TGTGCCAGCAGTTACTCGCGCCGTCAGGGGGACTATGGCTACACCTTC. Translating gives CASSYSRRQGDYGYTF. The chain couples TRBV6-5 to TRBJ1-2, with 7 bases identical to TRBD1. The CDR3 extends over 16 amino acids. CDR1 MNHEY and CDR2 SVGAGI come from the germline V gene. J lost 3 bases, V lost 0 bases, and 7 bases had no gene match.

This chain connects TRBV7-3 to TRBJ2-1, with TRBD2 matching 12 bases. With V trimmed by 2 bases and J by 5 bases, 7 bases remained unmatched. Germline lookup yields CDR1 SGHTA and CDR2 FQGTGA. CDR3 length equals 17 residues. The CDR3: CASSLGASGGAHNEQFF. CDR3 DNA sequence: TGTGCCAGCAGCTTAGGCGCTAGCGGGGGGGCGCACAATGAGCAGTTCTTC.

A remark on this clone: A read error may account for a junction end that differs from germline. The chain joins TRBV7-9 to TRBJ1-1; possible D gene TRBD1, 6 bases. The CDR3 is made up of 15 amino acids. Per the germline V gene, CDR1 is SEHNR and CDR2 is FQNEAQ (reference sequence). The CDR3 reads CSSSLGFRGTTEAFF. Written as DNA, the CDR3 is TGTTCCAGCAGTCTAGGGTTCAGGGGAACCACTGAAGCTTTCTTT.

This rearrangement joins TRBV29-1 to TRBJ1-1; D may be TRBD1 (6 bases). Germline V gene data show CDR1 as SQVTM and CDR2 as ANQGSEA. The CDR3 is 16 residues long. V lost 7 bases, J lost 3 bases, and 24 bases lay in between. The CDR3 is CSGGGIAGYLDTEAFF. DNA for the CDR3: TGCAGCGGGGGGGGCATCGCGGGGTATCTGGACACTGAAGCTTTCTTT.

The rearrangement links TRBV4-1 to TRBJ2-7, with 8 bases matching TRBD1. Looked up from germline, CDR1 is MGHRA and CDR2 is YSYEKL. The CDR3 covers 14 residues. V trimming: 3 bases; J trimming: 6 bases; junction bases outside the gene matches: 7. The CDR3 loop is CASSHPYDRGEQYF. The CDR3 nucleotides read TGCGCCAGCAGCCACCCCTATGACAGGGGCGAGCAGTACTTC.

The CDR3 is CASSLGTEETQYF. In DNA, the CDR3 is TGTGCCAGCAGCCTCGGGACAGAAGAGACCCAGTACTTC. The chain recombines TRBV7-6 with TRBJ2-5, with 7 bases aligning to TRBD1. The CDR3 is 13 residues long. V shed 5 bases, J shed 3 bases, and the junction held 3 bases outside the gene matches. Germline V CDR1 and CDR2: SGHVS, FNYEAQ.

The V and J genes are TRBV5-4 and TRBJ1-1; 10 bases align to TRBD1. The V gene's germline CDR1 is SGHNT and CDR2 YYREEE (reference sequence). V dropped 3 bases and J dropped 5; count of bases not matched to a gene: 4. The CDR3 is 14 residues long. CDR3 loop: CASSWDRGSTEAFF. The CDR3 region has the DNA TGTGCCAGCAGCTGGGACAGGGGTAGTACTGAAGCTTTCTTT.

CDR3 protein: CASSRKYQDIGIKNIQYF. The CDR3 DNA sequence: TGTGCCAGCAGCCGGAAATACCAGGATATTGGTATCAAAAACATTCAGTACTTC. V gene TRBV7-9 combines with J gene TRBJ2-4; the D is unclear. V shed 5 bases and J shed 3 bases, with 23 bases lying between them. The CDR3 sequence is 18 residues long. Per the germline V gene, CDR1 is SEHNR and CDR2 is FQNEAQ (reference sequence). The full variable domain, with the rest looked up from reference TRBV7-9 and TRBJ2-4, is DTGVSQNPRHKITKRGQNVTFRCDPISEHNRLYWYRQTLGQGPEFLTYFQNEAQLEKSRLLSDRFSAERPKGSFSTLEIQRTEQGDSAMYLCASSRKYQDIGIKNIQYFGAGTRLSVL.

The chain carries TRBV5-4 and TRBJ1-6; TRBD1 matches at 9 bases. V dropped 1 base and J dropped 8; count of bases not matched to a gene: 7. This CDR3 has 16 amino acids. In germline, CDR1 is SGHNT, CDR2 YYREEE (reference sequence). In nucleotides, the CDR3 is TGTGCCAGCAGCTTGCCCGGACAGGGGAGACATTCACCCCTCCACTTT. Its protein is CASSLPGQGRHSPLHF.

The CDR3: CASSQGTAGQGTNQPQHF. CDR3 sequence (DNA): TGTGCCAGCAGCCAGGGTACGGCGGGACAGGGGACGAATCAGCCCCAGCATTTT. The V gene is TRBV4-2, the J gene TRBJ1-5; the match to TRBD1 covers 10 bases. The junction had 12 bases not matched to a gene; V was cut back by 3 bases and J by 4 bases. Germline V gene sequence: CDR1 LGHNA, CDR2 YNFKEQ. The CDR3 spans 18 residues.

The V call is TRBV29-1, the J call TRBJ1-5; 7 bases match TRBD1. V was clipped by 7 bases and J by 1 base; unmatched bases: 7. This CDR3 contains 14 residues. Germline V gene sequence: CDR1 SQVTM, CDR2 ANQGSEA. CDR3 bases: TGCAGCGCGCTCCAGGGGGAAAGCAATCAGCCCCAGCATTTT. It yields the protein CSALQGESNQPQHF.

The CDR3 bases are TGCGCCAGCAGCTTACAGGGTCAGGATGAAAAACTGTTTTTT. Translating gives CASSLQGQDEKLFF. The chain couples TRBV5-1 to TRBJ1-4; tentative D call: TRBD1 (6 bases). This CDR3 contains 14 residues. CDR1 is SGHRS, CDR2 YFSETQ, per germline. Trimming removed 2 bases at V and 6 bases at J, with 11 bases between.

CDR3 loop: CASSFTRLRSTEAFF. CDR3 in DNA: TGTGCCAGCAGTTTCACAAGGCTGCGGAGCACTGAAGCTTTCTTT. This chain links TRBV27 with TRBJ1-1; D is ambiguous. CDR3 size: 15 residues. Germline V gives CDR1 MNHEY, CDR2 SMNVEV (reference sequence). V was cut by 3 bases and J by 4 bases, with 15 bases left in between.

The chain couples TRBV5-6 to TRBJ1-2; maybe TRBD1 (5 bases). Germline V lookup: CDR1 SGHDT, CDR2 YYEEEE. CDR3 size: 14 residues. Trimming left V 0 bases short and J 7 bases short, with 13 bases between. CDR3 in amino acids: CASSLGGTGGGYTF. The CDR3, as DNA: TGTGCCAGCAGCTTGGGGGGCACAGGTGGTGGCTACACCTTC.

The CDR3 reads CASSEGQGFYGYTF. CDR3 sequence (DNA): TGTGCCAGCAGTGAGGGACAGGGATTCTATGGCTACACCTTC. This chain connects TRBV2 to TRBJ1-2; TRBD1 matches 9 bases. The germline V gene encodes CDR1 SNHLY and CDR2 FYNNEI. V was pared by 3 bases and J by 4 bases, with 3 bases of the junction left unmatched. This CDR3 has 14 amino acids.